The TCR beta chain described here comes from a study of blood T cells in healthy people across ages. Study in general: For every two T cells, template switching captured about one barcoded beta molecule. Points from the study as a whole: Not knowing donor CMV status may have confounded expanded clonotype changes.

About this clonotype: The target antigen is unknown.

The V end was cut by 7 bases, the J end by 5 bases, with 15 bases between. There are 14 residues in the CDR3. CDR1 is SGHRS, CDR2 YFSETQ, per germline. The authors ran a second PCR of 7 to 11 cycles using a sample-barcoded 5' primer and a J-beta primer mix. A tag from a template-switch adaptor with 12 random nucleotides marked each cDNA molecule. In TCRdb, the 5' RACE reads were re-called with MiXCR into one record per CDR3 protein. The sample yields almost 1 million distinct CDR3 sequences, just over 50% seen once. The sample providers were healthy Caucasian people from Russia, aged about 6 to 95. The V call is TRBV5-1, the J call TRBJ1-4; the D is unclear. The clonotype originates from an older woman in good health. Material for sequencing was blood. In DNA form, the CDR3 reads TGCGCCAGCGGTCAGGAGCGCCCAAATGAAAAACTGTTTTTT. Translated: CASGQERPNEKLFF.